This TCR beta chain emerged from a study of CD8+ T cells in alopecia areata. General observations from the study: Although TCR sharing was seen in mice, sharing across patients was less clear, possibly for HLA-related reasons.

The V end was cut by 6 bases, the J end by 4 bases, with 14 bases between. From germline, CDR1 is SQVTM and CDR2 ANQGSEA. This CDR3 is 13 amino acids long. A word on this clone: The antigen remains unidentified.

Extracted from the samples, RNA was reverse transcribed into cDNA to serve as the sequencing template. Using immunoSEQ multiplex PCR, the repertoire was profiled, and TCRdb retains in-frame clones only, with some absent. The table shows 100,000 to 150,000 clones, with 35% to 40% occurring only once. The receptor was derived from a human donor with alopecia areata. Sequenced input: CD4+ T cells sorted from blood. This sequence joins TRBV29-1 and TRBJ2-3, with a possible D match to TRBD2 (5 bases). The chain's CDR3 is CSVRAVGSDTQYF. The CDR3 nucleotides read TGCAGCGTCAGAGCGGTGGGCTCAGATACGCAGTATTTT.